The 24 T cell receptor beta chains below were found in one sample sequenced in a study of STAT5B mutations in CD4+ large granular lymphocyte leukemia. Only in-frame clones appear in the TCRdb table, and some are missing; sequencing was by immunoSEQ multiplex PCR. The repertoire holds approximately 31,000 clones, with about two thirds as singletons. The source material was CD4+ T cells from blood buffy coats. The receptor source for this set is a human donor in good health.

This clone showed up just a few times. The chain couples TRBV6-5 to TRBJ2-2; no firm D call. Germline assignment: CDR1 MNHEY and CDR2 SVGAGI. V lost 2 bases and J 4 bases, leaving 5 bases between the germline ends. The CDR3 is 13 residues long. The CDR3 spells CASSYTFTGELFF. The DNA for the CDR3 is TGTGCCAGCAGTTACACATTCACCGGGGAGCTGTTTTTT.

DNA of the CDR3: TGTGCCAGCTCACCACGAGAACAGACTAACTATGGCTACACCTTC. This sequence encodes CASSPREQTNYGYTF. The J gene is TRBJ1-2, the V gene TRBV18; no firm D call. The CDR3 consists of 15 residues. Trimming removed 1 base from V and 0 bases from J, with 9 bases in between. Germline-derived CDR1 and CDR2 are KGHSH and LQKENI.

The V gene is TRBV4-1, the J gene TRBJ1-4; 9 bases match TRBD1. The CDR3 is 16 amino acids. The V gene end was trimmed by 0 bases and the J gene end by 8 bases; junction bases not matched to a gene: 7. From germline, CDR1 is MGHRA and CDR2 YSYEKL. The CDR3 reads CASSQEPGQGWEKLFF. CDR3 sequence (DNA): TGCGCCAGCAGCCAAGAGCCGGGACAGGGATGGGAAAAACTGTTTTTT.

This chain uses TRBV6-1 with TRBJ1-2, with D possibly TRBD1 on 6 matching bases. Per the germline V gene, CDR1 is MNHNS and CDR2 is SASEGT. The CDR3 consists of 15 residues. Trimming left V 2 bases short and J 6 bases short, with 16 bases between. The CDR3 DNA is TGTGCCAGCAGTGAAATGGGGACACTCGGGGATGGCTACACCTTC. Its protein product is CASSEMGTLGDGYTF.

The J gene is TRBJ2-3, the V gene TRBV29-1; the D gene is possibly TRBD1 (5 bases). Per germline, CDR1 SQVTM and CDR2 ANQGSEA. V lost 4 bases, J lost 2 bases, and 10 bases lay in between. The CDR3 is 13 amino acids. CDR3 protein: CSVGGRNTDTQYF. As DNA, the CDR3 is TGCAGCGTTGGGGGCAGGAACACAGATACGCAGTATTTT.

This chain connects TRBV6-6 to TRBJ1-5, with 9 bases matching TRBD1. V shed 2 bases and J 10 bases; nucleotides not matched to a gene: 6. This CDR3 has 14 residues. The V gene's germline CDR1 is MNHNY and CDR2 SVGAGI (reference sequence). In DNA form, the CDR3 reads TGTGCCAGCAGTTACGCGGGGGACAGGGAACCCCAGCATTTT. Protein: CASSYAGDREPQHF.

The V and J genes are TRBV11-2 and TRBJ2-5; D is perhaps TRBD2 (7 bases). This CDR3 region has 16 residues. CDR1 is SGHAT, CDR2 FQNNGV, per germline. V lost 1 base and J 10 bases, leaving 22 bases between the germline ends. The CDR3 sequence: CASSLVPAGATGGQYF. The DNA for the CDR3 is TGTGCCAGCAGCTTAGTTCCCGCGGGGGCAACCGGGGGCCAGTACTTC. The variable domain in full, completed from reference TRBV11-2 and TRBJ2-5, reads EAGVAQSPRYKIIEKRQSVAFWCNPISGHATLYWYQQILGQGPKLLIQFQNNGVVDDSQLPKDRFSAERLKGVDSTLKIQPAKLEDSAVYLCASSLVPAGATGGQYFGPGTRLLVL.

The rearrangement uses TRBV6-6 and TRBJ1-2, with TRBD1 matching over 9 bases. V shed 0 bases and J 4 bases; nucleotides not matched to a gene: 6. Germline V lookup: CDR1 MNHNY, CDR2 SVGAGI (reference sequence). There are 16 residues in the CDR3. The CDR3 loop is CASSYSQGAQSYGYTF. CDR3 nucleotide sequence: TGTGCCAGCAGTTACTCACAGGGGGCGCAGAGCTATGGCTACACCTTC.

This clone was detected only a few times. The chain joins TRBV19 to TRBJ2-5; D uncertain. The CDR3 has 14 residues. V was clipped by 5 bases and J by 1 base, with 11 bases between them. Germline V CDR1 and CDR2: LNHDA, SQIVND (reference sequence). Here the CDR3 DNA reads TGTGCCAGTAGTGCAAATTGGGCCCAAGAGACCCAGTACTTC. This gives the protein CASSANWAQETQYF.

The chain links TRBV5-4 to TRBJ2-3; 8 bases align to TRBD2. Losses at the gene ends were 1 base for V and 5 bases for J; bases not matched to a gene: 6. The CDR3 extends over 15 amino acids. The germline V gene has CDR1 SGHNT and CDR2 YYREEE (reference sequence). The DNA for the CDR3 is TGTGCCAGCAGCTTGTGGACTAGCCGGGGAGATACGCAGTATTTT. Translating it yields CASSLWTSRGDTQYF.

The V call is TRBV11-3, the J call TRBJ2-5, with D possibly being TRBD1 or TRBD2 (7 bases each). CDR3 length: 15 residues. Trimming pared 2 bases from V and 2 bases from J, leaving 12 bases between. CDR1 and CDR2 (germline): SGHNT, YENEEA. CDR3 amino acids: CASSLSGTAQETQYF. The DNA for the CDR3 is TGTGCCAGCAGCTTAAGCGGGACAGCGCAAGAGACCCAGTACTTC. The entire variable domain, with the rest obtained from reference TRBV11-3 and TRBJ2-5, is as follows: EAGVVQSPRYKIIEKKQPVAFWCNPISGHNTLYWYLQNLGQGPELLIRYENEEAVDDSQLPKDRFSAERLKGVDSTLKIQPAELGDSAVYLCASSLSGTAQETQYFGPGTRLLVL.

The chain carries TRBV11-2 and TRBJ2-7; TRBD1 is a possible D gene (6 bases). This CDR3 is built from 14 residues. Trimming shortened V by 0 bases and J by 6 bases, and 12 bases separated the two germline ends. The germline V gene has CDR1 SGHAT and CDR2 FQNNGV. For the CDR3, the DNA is TGTGCCAGCAGCTTAGATCAGGGGAACCGCGAGCAGTACTTC. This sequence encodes CASSLDQGNREQYF. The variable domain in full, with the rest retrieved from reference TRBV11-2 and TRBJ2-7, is EAGVAQSPRYKIIEKRQSVAFWCNPISGHATLYWYQQILGQGPKLLIQFQNNGVVDDSQLPKDRFSAERLKGVDSTLKIQPAKLEDSAVYLCASSLDQGNREQYFGPGTRLTVT.

The CDR3 sequence is CASSLDGQVGYTF. The CDR3 DNA follows: TGTGCCAGCAGCTTAGACGGTCAAGTGGGCTACACCTTC. V usage is TRBV7-2 and J usage is TRBJ1-2; D ambiguous. The germline V gene has CDR1 SGHTA and CDR2 FQGNSA. The CDR3 consists of 13 residues. Trimming removed 1 base at V and 8 bases at J, with 11 bases between.

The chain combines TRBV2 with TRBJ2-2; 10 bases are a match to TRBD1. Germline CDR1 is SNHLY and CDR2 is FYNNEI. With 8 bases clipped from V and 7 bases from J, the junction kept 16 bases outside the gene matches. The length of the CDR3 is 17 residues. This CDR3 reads CASCRQGASLDGGELFF. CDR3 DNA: TGTGCCAGCTGCAGACAGGGGGCTTCGTTGGATGGCGGGGAGCTGTTTTTT.

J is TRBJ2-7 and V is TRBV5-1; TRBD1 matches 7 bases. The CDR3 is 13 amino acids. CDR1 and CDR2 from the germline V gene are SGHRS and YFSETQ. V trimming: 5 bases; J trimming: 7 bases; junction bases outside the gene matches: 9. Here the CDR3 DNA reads TGCGCCAGCAGTAAGACAGGGTTAGAGGAGCAGTACTTC. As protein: CASSKTGLEEQYF.

The CDR3 coding sequence is TGTGCCACCCAGGGACATGTAACTCCCCGCTACGAGCAGTACTTC. This translates into CATQGHVTPRYEQYF. J is TRBJ2-7 and V is TRBV28; D may be TRBD1 (6 bases). V lost 10 bases and J 3 bases, leaving 22 bases between the germline ends. The CDR3 covers 15 residues. CDR1 and CDR2 from the germline V gene are MDHEN and SYDVKM. Based on the CDR3 plus reference TRBV28 and TRBJ2-7, the full variable domain is DVKVTQSSRYLVKRTGEKVFLECVQDMDHENMFWYRQDPGLGLRLIYFSYDVKMKEKGDIPEGYSVSREKKERFSLILESASTNQTSMYLCATQGHVTPRYEQYFGPGTRLTVT.

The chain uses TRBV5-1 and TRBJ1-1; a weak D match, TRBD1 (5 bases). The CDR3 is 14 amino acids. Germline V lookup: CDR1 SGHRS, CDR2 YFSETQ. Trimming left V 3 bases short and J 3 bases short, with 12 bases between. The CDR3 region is CASSSEEGDTEAFF. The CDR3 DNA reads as TGCGCCAGCAGCTCTGAGGAAGGGGACACTGAAGCTTTCTTT.

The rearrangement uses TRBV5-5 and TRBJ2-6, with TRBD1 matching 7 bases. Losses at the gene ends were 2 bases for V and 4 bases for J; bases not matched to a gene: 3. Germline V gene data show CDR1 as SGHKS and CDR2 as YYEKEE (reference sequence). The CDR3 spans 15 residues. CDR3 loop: CASSLTGAGANVLTF. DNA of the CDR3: TGTGCCAGCAGCTTAACAGGGGCCGGGGCCAACGTCCTGACTTTC.

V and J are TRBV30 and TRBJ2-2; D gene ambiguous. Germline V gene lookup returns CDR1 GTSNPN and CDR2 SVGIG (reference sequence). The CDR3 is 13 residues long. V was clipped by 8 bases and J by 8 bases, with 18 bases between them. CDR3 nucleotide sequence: TGTGCCCTACGGGTGGGGTCTCAAGGGGAGCTGTTTTTT. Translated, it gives CALRVGSQGELFF.

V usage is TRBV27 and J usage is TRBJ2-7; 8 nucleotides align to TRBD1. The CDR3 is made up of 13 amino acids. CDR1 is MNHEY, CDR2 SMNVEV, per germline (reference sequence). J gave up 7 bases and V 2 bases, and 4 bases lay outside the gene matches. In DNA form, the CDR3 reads TGTGCCAGCAGTTTAGACAGGGGACGGGAGCAGTACTTC. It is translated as CASSLDRGREQYF.

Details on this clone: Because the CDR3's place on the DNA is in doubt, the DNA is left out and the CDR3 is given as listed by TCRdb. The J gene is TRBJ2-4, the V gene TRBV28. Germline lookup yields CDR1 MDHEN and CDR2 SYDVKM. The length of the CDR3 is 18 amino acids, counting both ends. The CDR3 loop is CASSLVGPGRGAKNIQYF.

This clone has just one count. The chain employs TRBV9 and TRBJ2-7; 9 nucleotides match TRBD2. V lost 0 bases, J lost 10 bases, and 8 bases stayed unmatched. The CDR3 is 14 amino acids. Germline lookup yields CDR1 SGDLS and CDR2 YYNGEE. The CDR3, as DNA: TGTGCCAGCAGCGTAGCTACGACTAGCGGAAGACAGTACTTC. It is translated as CASSVATTSGRQYF.

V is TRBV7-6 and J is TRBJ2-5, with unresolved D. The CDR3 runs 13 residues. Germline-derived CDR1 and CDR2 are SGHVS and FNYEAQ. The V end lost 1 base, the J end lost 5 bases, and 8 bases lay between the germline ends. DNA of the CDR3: TGTGCCAGCAGCTTAGTTCTGGTTGAGACCCAGTACTTC. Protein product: CASSLVLVETQYF.

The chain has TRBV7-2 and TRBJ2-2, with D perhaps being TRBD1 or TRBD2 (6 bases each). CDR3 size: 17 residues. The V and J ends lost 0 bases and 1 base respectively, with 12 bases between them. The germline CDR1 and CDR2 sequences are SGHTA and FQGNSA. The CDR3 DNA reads TGTGCCAGCAGCTTAGCGAGAGGGGGGAGGAACACCGGGGAGCTGTTTTTT. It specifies CASSLARGGRNTGELFF. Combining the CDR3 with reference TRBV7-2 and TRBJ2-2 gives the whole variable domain GAGVSQSPSNKVTEKGKDVELRCDPISGHTALYWYRQSLGQGLEFLIYFQGNSAPDKSGLPSDRFSAERTGGSVSTLTIQRTQQEDSAVYLCASSLARGGRNTGELFFGEGSRLTVL.